Presented here are 24 T cell receptor beta chains from one specimen sequenced in a study of cytomegalovirus exposure and HLA in healthy donors. The study ran its PCR with 60 Vbeta and 13 Jbeta primers. Measured with immunoSEQ multiplex PCR; TCRdb has only the in-frame clones, and not every one. The sample carries 60,000 to 100,000 clones, over 70% recorded once. The sequencing input was PBMCs. The receptors were sampled from a male donor in good health and CMV-seropositive.

The chain recombines TRBV9 with TRBJ2-5; 8 positions agree with TRBD2. Unmatched junction bases numbered 6, after V lost 0 bases and J lost 5 bases. This CDR3 is 15 amino acids long. Germline V gene sequence: CDR1 SGDLS, CDR2 YYNGEE. The CDR3 nucleotides read TGTGCCAGCAGCGTAGGGGCGGGAGGAGGGGAGACCCAGTACTTC. This translates into CASSVGAGGGETQYF.

A word on this clone: The junction departs from germline at one end; a sequencing error may be responsible. The rearrangement joins TRBV7-9 to TRBJ1-4; D might be TRBD1 (6 bases). The CDR3 spans 17 residues. Per germline, CDR1 SEHNR and CDR2 FQNEAQ (reference sequence). DNA for the CDR3: TGTTCCAGCAGCCCCCTTGGACAGCCTGCAACTAATGAAAAACTGTTTTTT. Protein: CSSSPLGQPATNEKLFF.

The rearrangement links TRBV27 to TRBJ2-7, with 11 bases that match TRBD1. V trimming: 8 bases; J trimming: 5 bases; junction bases outside the gene matches: 2. Germline CDR1 is MNHEY and CDR2 is SMNVEV (reference sequence). The CDR3 is 12 amino acids. For the CDR3, the DNA is TGTGCCAGCTGGGACAGGGGGAACGAGCAGTACTTC. Its translation: CASWDRGNEQYF.

The chain uses TRBV9 and TRBJ1-6; D possibly corresponds to TRBD1 (6 bases). This CDR3 comprises 14 residues. CDR1 is SGDLS and CDR2 is YYNGEE in the germline V gene. V lost 6 bases to trimming and J lost 10 bases, with 17 bases between them. The CDR3 protein is CASTNDRFGSPLHF. The CDR3 bases are TGTGCCAGCACCAACGACAGGTTTGGCTCACCCCTCCACTTT. The full variable domain, rest sourced from reference TRBV9 and TRBJ1-6, is DSGVTQTPKHLITATGQRVTLRCSPRSGDLSVYWYQQSLDQGLQFLIQYYNGEERAKGNILERFSAQQFPDLHSELNLSSLELGDSALYFCASTNDRFGSPLHFGNGTRLTVT.

This clone showed up just once. The V call is TRBV5-1, the J call TRBJ2-2; D is perhaps TRBD2 (6 bases). Trimming stripped 7 bases from V and 6 bases from J, with 19 bases between. The germline V gene encodes CDR1 SGHRS and CDR2 YFSETQ. The CDR3 totals 15 residues. The CDR3 nucleotides read TGCGCCAGCTCGGAGGGATCGGGGAGGCCCGGGGAGCTGTTTTTT. This translates into CASSEGSGRPGELFF.

This rearrangement joins TRBV11-2 to TRBJ2-7; D might be TRBD1 (6 bases). This CDR3 has 14 residues. Looked up from germline, CDR1 is SGHAT and CDR2 is FQNNGV. V was pared by 5 bases and J by 4 bases, with 15 bases between. CDR3 protein: CASSLHRVLYEQYF. CDR3 coding DNA: TGTGCCAGCAGCCTCCACAGGGTGCTTTACGAGCAGTACTTC.

The chain employs TRBV15 and TRBJ2-7; 10 bases agree with TRBD2. V shed 5 bases and J 4 bases; nucleotides not matched to a gene: 11. Germline V gives CDR1 LNHNV, CDR2 YYDKDF (reference sequence). The CDR3 has 16 residues. The DNA for the CDR3 is TGTGCCACCAGCGACTCTTTAGCGGGGGGTCTATACGAGCAGTACTTC. This encodes CATSDSLAGGLYEQYF.

The chain couples TRBV29-1 to TRBJ2-7; D gene unclear. Germline V CDR1 and CDR2: SQVTM, ANQGSEA. V was pared by 2 bases and J by 0 bases, with 5 bases between. The CDR3 is 12 residues long. CDR3 amino acids: CSVEYNSYEQYF. The CDR3, as DNA: TGCAGCGTTGAATATAACTCCTACGAGCAGTACTTC.

The V call is TRBV6-1, the J call TRBJ2-5; maybe TRBD2 (6 bases). The CDR3 covers 13 residues. Deletions cut 6 bases from V and 3 bases from J, with 11 bases between. Germline CDR1 MNHNS, CDR2 SASEGT. The CDR3 DNA reads as TGTGCCAGCAGGAGGAGGGTCGAAGAGACCCAGTACTTC. This sequence encodes CASRRRVEETQYF.

This clone occurred a few times. The chain links TRBV20-1 to TRBJ1-1, with unresolved D. CDR1 DFQATT and CDR2 SNEGSKA come from the germline V gene (reference sequence). Trimming removed 5 bases from V and 1 base from J, with 5 bases in between. The CDR3 is 11 amino acids. The CDR3 spells CSACGNTEAFF. The CDR3 coding sequence is TGCAGTGCTTGCGGGAACACTGAAGCTTTCTTT.

V is TRBV7-2 and J is TRBJ2-7, with 8 nucleotides matching TRBD1. Per the germline V gene, CDR1 is SGHTA and CDR2 is FQGNSA. V lost 1 base to trimming and J lost 2 bases; unmatched junction nucleotides: 4. The CDR3 consists of 15 residues. CDR3 nucleotide sequence: TGTGCCAGCAGCTTAGATACAGGGGGAACCTACGAGCAGTACTTC. Protein product: CASSLDTGGTYEQYF.

This clone showed up just a few times. V is TRBV27 and J is TRBJ1-1, with D tentatively TRBD1 (5 bases). V gave up 4 bases and J gave up 1 base, with 16 bases separating them. The CDR3 totals 16 residues. Germline-derived CDR1 and CDR2 are MNHEY and SMNVEV (reference sequence). The CDR3 here is CASSSPPGPANTEAFF. The DNA of the CDR3 is TGTGCCAGCAGTTCACCCCCAGGGCCGGCGAACACTGAAGCTTTCTTT.

The rearrangement joins TRBV28 to TRBJ1-2; TRBD1 is a possible D gene (5 bases). Germline V gene data show CDR1 as MDHEN and CDR2 as SYDVKM. Trimming took 6 bases from V and 0 from J, leaving 8 bases between them. This CDR3 is built from 13 residues. The DNA for the CDR3 is TGTGCCAGCAGGGGGCCCCCTAACTATGGCTACACCTTC. This gives the protein CASRGPPNYGYTF.

The DNA for the CDR3 is TGCGCCAGCAGCCAAGATCTAATAAGGGGCGCAACTAATGAAAAACTGTTTTTT. Encoded protein: CASSQDLIRGATNEKLFF. The gene calls are TRBV4-3 and TRBJ1-4; tentative D call: TRBD1 (5 bases). CDR3 length equals 18 residues. V was trimmed by 0 bases and J by 0 bases, leaving 14 bases between them. Germline CDR1 is LGHNA and CDR2 is YSLEER.

This chain joins TRBV27 and TRBJ1-2; 9 nucleotides agree with TRBD1. The CDR3 is 15 amino acids. From germline, CDR1 is MNHEY and CDR2 SMNVEV (reference sequence). The trim removed 5 bases at V and 3 bases at J, leaving 7 bases unmatched. The CDR3 bases are TGTGCCAGCAGTACTTACAGGGGGCGTCACTATGGCTACACCTTC. Amino acid sequence: CASSTYRGRHYGYTF.

The chain recombines TRBV28 with TRBJ2-2, with TRBD2 as a possible D gene (5 bases). The CDR3 has 15 amino acids. Per the germline V gene, CDR1 is MDHEN and CDR2 is SYDVKM. V was trimmed by 2 bases and J by 4 bases, leaving 11 bases between them. This CDR3 is CASSLAEAGTGELFF. For the CDR3, the DNA is TGTGCCAGCAGTTTAGCGGAGGCGGGCACCGGGGAGCTGTTTTTT. Full variable domain (rest looked up from reference TRBV28 and TRBJ2-2): DVKVTQSSRYLVKRTGEKVFLECVQDMDHENMFWYRQDPGLGLRLIYFSYDVKMKEKGDIPEGYSVSREKKERFSLILESASTNQTSMYLCASSLAEAGTGELFFGEGSRLTVL.

This clone was recorded only once. J is TRBJ1-5 and V is TRBV2; D perhaps matches TRBD1 (6 bases). From germline, CDR1 is SNHLY and CDR2 FYNNEI. The CDR3 spans 18 residues. V was shortened by 2 bases and J by 0 bases, with 17 bases between the two germline ends. Here the CDR3 reads CASSELGGGSYSNQPQHF. As DNA, the CDR3 is TGTGCCAGCAGTGAATTGGGGGGGGGCAGCTATAGCAATCAGCCCCAGCATTTT.

This clone was counted only a few times. CDR3 region: CASSFGLSGANVLTF. The CDR3 bases are TGTGCCAGCAGTTTTGGACTTTCTGGGGCCAACGTCCTGACTTTC. This chain uses TRBV28 with TRBJ2-6; tentatively, D is TRBD2 (5 bases). CDR3 length: 15 amino acids. V shed 3 bases and J shed 1 base, with 7 bases lying between them. The germline V gene encodes CDR1 MDHEN and CDR2 SYDVKM.

The chain employs TRBV7-9 and TRBJ2-1, with 10 bases lining up with TRBD2. Germline V CDR1 and CDR2: SEHNR, FQNEAQ (reference sequence). CDR3 size: 15 residues. V lost 2 bases, J lost 13 bases, and 11 bases stayed unmatched. The CDR3 loop reads CASSLSSGRFGEQFF. The CDR3 DNA sequence: TGTGCCAGCAGCTTAAGTAGCGGGAGGTTCGGCGAACAGTTCTTC. Complete variable domain (other parts from reference TRBV7-9 and TRBJ2-1): DTGVSQNPRHKITKRGQNVTFRCDPISEHNRLYWYRQTLGQGPEFLTYFQNEAQLEKSRLLSDRFSAERPKGSFSTLEIQRTEQGDSAMYLCASSLSSGRFGEQFFGPGTRLTVL.

The J gene is TRBJ2-3, the V gene TRBV9, with D uncertain. CDR1 and CDR2 from the germline V gene are SGDLS and YYNGEE. The CDR3 is 13 residues long. Trimming removed 3 bases at V and 6 bases at J, with 11 bases between. The CDR3 DNA follows: TGTGCCAGCAGCGAGGAAAGCGCCGATACGCAGTATTTT. Protein product: CASSEESADTQYF. Filled out from reference TRBV9 and TRBJ2-3, the complete variable domain reads DSGVTQTPKHLITATGQRVTLRCSPRSGDLSVYWYQQSLDQGLQFLIQYYNGEERAKGNILERFSAQQFPDLHSELNLSSLELGDSALYFCASSEESADTQYFGPGTRLTVL.

This rearrangement joins TRBV27 to TRBJ2-7; a weak D match, TRBD1 (6 bases). V shed 5 bases and J shed 3 bases, with 17 bases lying between them. The V gene's germline CDR1 is MNHEY and CDR2 SMNVEV (reference sequence). The length of the CDR3 is 15 residues. The DNA for the CDR3 is TGTGCCAGCAGTCCCCAGCAAGGGACATTCTACGAGCAGTACTTC. Amino acid sequence: CASSPQQGTFYEQYF.

CDR3 nucleotide sequence: TGTGCCAGCAGCTTGCGGTACAATGAGCAGTTCTTC. Translation: CASSLRYNEQFF. J is TRBJ2-1 and V is TRBV7-2; D gene uncertain. Trimming took off 3 bases at V and 4 bases at J, with 4 bases between the two ends. The CDR3 sequence is 12 residues long. Germline V gene sequence: CDR1 SGHTA, CDR2 FQGNSA.

This clone was counted once. The chain is built from TRBV2 and TRBJ2-6; D gene uncertain. CDR1 is SNHLY and CDR2 is FYNNEI in the germline V gene. This CDR3 region has 12 residues. The V and J ends lost 6 bases and 4 bases respectively, with 4 bases between them. This CDR3 reads CASSLGANVLTF. The DNA for the CDR3 is TGTGCCAGCAGCCTAGGGGCCAACGTCCTGACTTTC.

The V gene is TRBV7-9, the J gene TRBJ2-5; 7 nucleotides align to TRBD1. Looked up from germline, CDR1 is SEHNR and CDR2 is FQNEAQ (reference sequence). The CDR3 runs 15 residues. J lost 2 bases, V lost 4 bases, and 7 bases had no gene match. This CDR3 is CASSSGDRLQETQYF. The DNA of the CDR3 is TGTGCCAGCAGCTCCGGGGACAGACTTCAAGAGACCCAGTACTTC.